These 25 T cell receptor beta chains originate from one sample sequenced in a study of blood T cell repertoires in COVID-19. Method: immunoSEQ multiplex PCR; TCRdb's copy keeps in-frame clones and lacks some. The sample consists of about 190,000 clones, over 75% of them appearing once. Sequencing was done on a sample of peripheral blood. These receptors all come from a man aged 50 to 59 who had recovered from COVID-19.

The chain couples TRBV19 to TRBJ1-1; D not resolved. This CDR3 has 12 residues. CDR1 and CDR2 from the germline V gene are LNHDA and SQIVND (reference sequence). Trimming took 7 bases from V and 12 from J, leaving 18 bases between them. This CDR3 reads CASTQAFPTTFF. CDR3 DNA: TGTGCCAGTACCCAGGCGTTCCCCACGACTTTCTTT.

As DNA, the CDR3 is TGTGCCAGCAGTGAATATATAGCGGGAGGAATAGCGGTGCAGTACTTC. It translates to CASSEYIAGGIAVQYF. The chain employs TRBV25-1 and TRBJ2-7, with 10 bases that match TRBD2. Germline-derived CDR1 and CDR2 are MGHDK and SYGVNS. Trimming cost V 0 bases and J 9 bases; bases outside gene matches: 11. This CDR3 comprises 16 residues.

This clone was counted between two and nine times. The V and J genes are TRBV6-5 and TRBJ2-3, with 9 positions matching TRBD1. The CDR3 loop spans 15 amino acids. Germline V CDR1 and CDR2: MNHEY, SVGAGI. V was pared by 4 bases and J by 4 bases, with 6 bases of the junction left unmatched. The CDR3 loop is CASSWGQGLADTQYF. DNA for the CDR3: TGTGCCAGCAGTTGGGGACAGGGTCTCGCAGATACGCAGTATTTT.

This chain connects TRBV24-1 to TRBJ2-1; D is perhaps TRBD2 (6 bases). Trimming removed 6 bases at V and 9 bases at J, with 11 bases between. This CDR3 contains 12 residues. Germline loops: CDR1 KGHDR, CDR2 SFDVKD. The chain's CDR3 is CATSSGAGEQFF. Written as DNA, the CDR3 is TGTGCCACCAGTTCGGGAGCAGGTGAGCAGTTCTTC.

The V gene is TRBV4-2, the J gene TRBJ2-3; TRBD2 agrees at 11 bases. The CDR3 length is 19 residues. Losses at the gene ends were 4 bases for V and 0 bases for J; bases not matched to a gene: 12. Germline V gene sequence: CDR1 LGHNA, CDR2 YNFKEQ. CDR3 residues: CASSPHRSTSGASTDTQYF. The CDR3 DNA is TGTGCCAGCAGCCCCCATCGGTCGACTAGCGGGGCCAGCACAGATACGCAGTATTTT.

The sample holds a few counts of this clone. This chain joins TRBV25-1 and TRBJ1-1; the D is unclear. From germline, CDR1 is MGHDK and CDR2 SYGVNS. With 4 bases removed from V and 11 bases from J, the gap between germline ends came to 11 bases. The CDR3 has 11 amino acids. The CDR3 sequence is CASSGRTSAFF. The CDR3 nucleotides read TGTGCCAGCAGTGGAAGAACTTCGGCTTTCTTT. The full variable domain, in which reference TRBV25-1 and TRBJ1-1 provide the parts outside the CDR3, is EADIYQTPRYLVIGTGKKITLECSQTMGHDKMYWYQQDPGMELHLIHYSYGVNSTEKGDLSSESTVSRIRTEHFPLTLESARPSHTSQYLCASSGRTSAFFGQGTRLTVV.

The genes are TRBV4-2 and TRBJ2-5; the match to TRBD2 covers 10 bases. In germline, CDR1 is LGHNA, CDR2 YNFKEQ. V trimming: 0 bases; J trimming: 4 bases; junction bases outside the gene matches: 8. The CDR3 totals 17 residues. The CDR3 loop is CASSQDASSGRSETQYF. The CDR3 bases are TGTGCCAGCAGCCAAGATGCTTCTAGCGGGAGATCAGAGACCCAGTACTTC.

This clone has a single count. J is TRBJ1-1 and V is TRBV6-5; D is undetermined. The CDR3 is made up of 13 amino acids. The V and J ends lost 8 bases and 1 base respectively, with 11 bases between them. Germline V CDR1 and CDR2: MNHEY, SVGAGI. The CDR3 region is CASRSAENTEAFF. Here the CDR3 DNA reads TGTGCCAGCCGATCGGCGGAGAACACTGAAGCTTTCTTT.

The rearrangement links TRBV7-3 to TRBJ1-1, with D possibly matching TRBD1 (6 bases). CDR1 and CDR2 (germline): SGHTA, FQGTGA. The V and J ends lost 5 bases and 1 base respectively, with 23 bases between them. This CDR3 is 18 amino acids long. The CDR3 nucleotides are TGTGCCAGCAGCCCCCAAGGCGGGGGGCGGATTGGGAACACTGAAGCTTTCTTT. This encodes CASSPQGGGRIGNTEAFF.

This clone was seen more than once but under ten times. V and J are TRBV7-2 and TRBJ1-5; D not resolved. Germline CDR1 reads SGHTA; CDR2 reads FQGNSA. Trimming took 3 bases from V and 4 from J, leaving 7 bases between them. The CDR3 has 13 residues. The CDR3 sequence: CASSFGENQPQHF. Written as DNA, the CDR3 is TGTGCCAGCAGCTTCGGGGAAAATCAGCCCCAGCATTTT. Variable domain in full (rest from reference TRBV7-2 and TRBJ1-5): GAGVSQSPSNKVTEKGKDVELRCDPISGHTALYWYRQSLGQGLEFLIYFQGNSAPDKSGLPSDRFSAERTGGSVSTLTIQRTQQEDSAVYLCASSFGENQPQHFGDGTRLSIL.

This chain links TRBV18 with TRBJ1-1; 8 positions match TRBD1. Per germline, CDR1 KGHSH and CDR2 LQKENI. The CDR3 runs 18 residues. V gave up 4 bases and J gave up 1 base; unmatched junction bases: 14. CDR3 DNA: TGTGCCAGCTCACTGGAATTGGGATCCGGGACAGGGAACACTGAAGCTTTCTTT. Translated, it gives CASSLELGSGTGNTEAFF.

The chain combines TRBV28 with TRBJ1-5; D may be TRBD1 (6 bases). The CDR3 runs 17 residues. Trimming took 5 bases from V and 5 from J, leaving 22 bases between them. Per germline, CDR1 MDHEN and CDR2 SYDVKM. The CDR3 DNA follows: TGTGCCAGCAGTAAGATACTTAGGGACAACTTATATCAGCCCCAGCATTTT. It specifies CASSKILRDNLYQPQHF.

This chain uses TRBV11-3 with TRBJ2-3; D call uncertain. This CDR3 region has 14 residues. V was clipped by 2 bases and J by 6 bases, with 12 bases between them. Looked up from germline, CDR1 is SGHNT and CDR2 is YENEEA. The CDR3 loop is CASSLNSNVDTQYF. The CDR3 DNA sequence: TGTGCCAGCAGCTTAAATAGTAATGTTGATACGCAGTATTTT.

This clone was recorded only once. The rearrangement links TRBV4-1 to TRBJ2-1; 12 positions match TRBD2. From germline, CDR1 is MGHRA and CDR2 YSYEKL. V lost 2 bases to trimming and J lost 13 bases; unmatched junction nucleotides: 9. This CDR3 has 15 amino acids. The DNA of the CDR3 is TGCGCCAGCAGCCAACCTACTCTAGCGGGAGGGGGTCAGTTCTTC. Protein: CASSQPTLAGGGQFF.

The rearrangement uses TRBV12-5 and TRBJ2-1, with 12 bases matching TRBD2. Trimming at V came to 3 bases and at J to 2 bases, leaving 8 bases not matched to a gene. Germline V CDR1 and CDR2: LGHNT, FRNRAP. This CDR3 contains 18 residues. CDR3 in DNA: TGTGCTAGTGGTTTCTCGACTAGCGGGAGACTAGCCTACAATGAGCAGTTCTTC. Translating it yields CASGFSTSGRLAYNEQFF.

The V call is TRBV7-9, the J call TRBJ2-7, with TRBD1 matching 7 bases. CDR1 is SEHNR and CDR2 is FQNEAQ in the germline V gene (reference sequence). This CDR3 contains 13 residues. The ends lost 6 bases at V and 4 bases at J; junction bases unmatched: 6. The CDR3 protein is CASRSGTAYEQYF. CDR3 nucleotide sequence: TGTGCCAGCAGATCCGGGACAGCATACGAGCAGTACTTC. Supplemented by reference TRBV7-9 and TRBJ2-7, the full variable domain reads DTGVSQNPRHKITKRGQNVTFRCDPISEHNRLYWYRQTLGQGPEFLTYFQNEAQLEKSRLLSDRFSAERPKGSFSTLEIQRTEQGDSAMYLCASRSGTAYEQYFGPGTRLTVT.

The rearrangement uses TRBV3-1 (or the pseudogene TRBV3-2) and TRBJ2-7; a possible D gene is TRBD2 (5 bases). V dropped 4 bases and J dropped 0 bases, with 13 bases sitting between them. Per the germline V gene, CDR1 is LGHDT and CDR2 is YNNKEL (reference sequence). This CDR3 has 15 amino acids. The CDR3 sequence: CASSPLLGSSYEQYF. Written as DNA, the CDR3 is TGTGCCAGCAGCCCGCTTTTAGGGAGCTCCTACGAGCAGTACTTC.

The V gene is TRBV19, the J gene TRBJ2-5, with D possibly matching TRBD2 (6 bases). The CDR3 is 13 amino acids. Between the trimmed V and J ends, which lost 7 bases and 0 bases, there was a span of 9 bases. Germline values: CDR1 LNHDA, CDR2 SQIVND (reference sequence). CDR3 amino acids: CASTEGNQETQYF. The CDR3 DNA is TGTGCCAGTACGGAGGGAAACCAAGAGACCCAGTACTTC.

This clone was recorded a few times. This chain uses TRBV4-3 with TRBJ1-2; 8 bases line up with TRBD1. V lost 1 base and J lost 4; bases outside the gene matches: 8. CDR1 LGHNA and CDR2 YSLEER come from the germline V gene. The CDR3 runs 16 residues. This CDR3 reads CASSQAPGQVSYGYTF. CDR3 nucleotides: TGCGCCAGCAGCCAAGCCCCGGGACAGGTCAGCTATGGCTACACCTTC.

The chain uses TRBV2 and TRBJ2-3, with 9 bases matching TRBD1. The CDR3 length is 12 residues. The germline V gene encodes CDR1 SNHLY and CDR2 FYNNEI. Trimming took 6 bases from V and 9 from J; bases not matched to a gene: 4. The DNA of the CDR3 is TGTGCCAGCAGGGGGACAGGGATGACGCAGTATTTT. This translates into CASRGTGMTQYF.

This clone showed up just once. The chain links TRBV7-2 to TRBJ2-5, with 8 bases aligning to TRBD1. With V trimmed by 5 bases and J by 4 bases, 12 bases remained unmatched. Germline V gene sequence: CDR1 SGHTA, CDR2 FQGNSA. The CDR3 contains 16 residues. In DNA, the CDR3 is TGTGCCAGCAGCCGCACCCTAGGACAGGGATCAGAGACCCAGTACTTC. Protein product: CASSRTLGQGSETQYF. Full variable domain (remainder filled in from reference TRBV7-2 and TRBJ2-5): GAGVSQSPSNKVTEKGKDVELRCDPISGHTALYWYRQSLGQGLEFLIYFQGNSAPDKSGLPSDRFSAERTGGSVSTLTIQRTQQEDSAVYLCASSRTLGQGSETQYFGPGTRLLVL.

The chain combines TRBV5-4 with TRBJ2-3; tentative D call: TRBD2 (5 bases). Germline-derived CDR1 and CDR2 are SGHNT and YYREEE (reference sequence). V lost 2 bases and J 4 bases, leaving 20 bases between the germline ends. This CDR3 has 17 amino acids. The DNA for the CDR3 is TGTGCCAGCAGCTTTGGGCCTAGCCTTTTGATGGCAGATACGCAGTATTTT. Translation gives CASSFGPSLLMADTQYF.

The chain joins TRBV5-1 to TRBJ2-7, with a weak D call TRBD2 (5 bases). From germline, CDR1 is SGHRS and CDR2 YFSETQ. Trimming removed 0 bases at V and 3 bases at J, with 13 bases between. This CDR3 is 15 amino acids long. CDR3 nucleotides: TGCGCCAGCAGCTTGGATGCCGGGAACATCTACGAGCAGTACTTC. Translated: CASSLDAGNIYEQYF.

This rearrangement joins TRBV30 to TRBJ2-3; maybe TRBD1 (5 bases). Germline CDR1 reads GTSNPN; CDR2 reads SVGIG (reference sequence). The CDR3 has 17 amino acids. Trimming cost V 1 base and J 3 bases, with 20 bases left between them. This chain's CDR3 is CAWSADAWTITTDTQYF. As DNA, the CDR3 is TGTGCCTGGAGTGCCGACGCCTGGACAATCACAACAGATACGCAGTATTTT.

The V and J genes are TRBV27 and TRBJ2-3; 9 bases are shared with TRBD2. V lost 10 bases, J lost 8 bases, and 19 bases stayed unmatched. CDR3 length: 16 amino acids. Germline CDR1 MNHEY, CDR2 SMNVEV (reference sequence). The CDR3 protein is CATTPRGLAGLGTQYF. The CDR3 DNA is TGTGCCACCACACCAAGGGGGCTAGCGGGACTGGGTACGCAGTATTTT.